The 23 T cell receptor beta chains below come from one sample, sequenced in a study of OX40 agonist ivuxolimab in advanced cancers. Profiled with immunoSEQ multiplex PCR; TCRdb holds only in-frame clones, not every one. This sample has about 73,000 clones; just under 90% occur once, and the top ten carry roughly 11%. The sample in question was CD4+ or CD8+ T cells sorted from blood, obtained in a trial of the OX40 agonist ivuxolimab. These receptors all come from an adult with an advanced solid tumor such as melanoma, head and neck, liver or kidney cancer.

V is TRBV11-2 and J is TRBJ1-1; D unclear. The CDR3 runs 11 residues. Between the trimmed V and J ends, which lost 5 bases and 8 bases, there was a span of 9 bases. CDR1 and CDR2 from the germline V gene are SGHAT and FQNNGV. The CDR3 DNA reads TGTGCCAGCAGCGCGCGTCGGGAAGCTTTCTTT. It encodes CASSARREAFF.

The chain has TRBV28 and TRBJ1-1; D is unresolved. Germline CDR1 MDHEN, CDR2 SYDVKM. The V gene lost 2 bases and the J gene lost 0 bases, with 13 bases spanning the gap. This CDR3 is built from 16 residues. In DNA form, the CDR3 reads TGTGCCAGCAGTTTAGCTCTTACACTATTGAACACTGAAGCTTTCTTT. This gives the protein CASSLALTLLNTEAFF.

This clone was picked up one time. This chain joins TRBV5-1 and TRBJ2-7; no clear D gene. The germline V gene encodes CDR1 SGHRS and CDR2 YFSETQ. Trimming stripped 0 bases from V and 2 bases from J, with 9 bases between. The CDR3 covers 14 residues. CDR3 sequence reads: CASSLAADTYEQYF. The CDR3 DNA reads TGCGCCAGCAGCTTGGCCGCGGATACCTACGAGCAGTACTTC.

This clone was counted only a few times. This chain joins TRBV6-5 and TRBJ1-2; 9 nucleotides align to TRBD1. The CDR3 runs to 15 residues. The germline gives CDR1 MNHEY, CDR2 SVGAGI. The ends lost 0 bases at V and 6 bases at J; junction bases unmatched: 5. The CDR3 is CASSYSKGTGNGYTF. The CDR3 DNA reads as TGTGCCAGCAGTTACTCTAAAGGGACAGGGAATGGCTACACCTTC.

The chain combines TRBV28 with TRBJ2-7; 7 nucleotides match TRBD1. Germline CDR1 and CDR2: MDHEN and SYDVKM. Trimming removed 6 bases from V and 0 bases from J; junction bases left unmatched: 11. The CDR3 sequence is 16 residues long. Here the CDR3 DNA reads TGTGCCAGCAGCGGTCTCTCGGACAGGAACTCCTACGAGCAGTACTTC. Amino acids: CASSGLSDRNSYEQYF.

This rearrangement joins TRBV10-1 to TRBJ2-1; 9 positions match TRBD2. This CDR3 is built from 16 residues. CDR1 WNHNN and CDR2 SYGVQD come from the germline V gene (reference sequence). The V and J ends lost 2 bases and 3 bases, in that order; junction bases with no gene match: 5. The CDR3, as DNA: TGCGCCAGCAGTGAGGGCGGGGGGGCCCTCTACAATGAGCAGTTCTTC. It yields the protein CASSEGGGALYNEQFF.

The CDR3 nucleotides are TGTGCCAGCAGTGACTCCTACGAGCAGTACTTC. Residues: CASSDSYEQYF. The V call is TRBV14, the J call TRBJ2-7; D call uncertain. This CDR3 spans 11 amino acids. The V gene lost 6 bases and the J gene lost 0 bases, with 3 bases spanning the gap. Looked up from germline, CDR1 is SGHDN and CDR2 is FVKESK. The variable domain in full, with the rest retrieved from reference TRBV14 and TRBJ2-7, is EAGVTQFPSHSVIEKGQTVTLRCDPISGHDNLYWYRRVMGKEIKFLLHFVKESKQDESGMPNNRFLAERTGGTYSTLKVQPAELEDSGVYFCASSDSYEQYFGPGTRLTVT.

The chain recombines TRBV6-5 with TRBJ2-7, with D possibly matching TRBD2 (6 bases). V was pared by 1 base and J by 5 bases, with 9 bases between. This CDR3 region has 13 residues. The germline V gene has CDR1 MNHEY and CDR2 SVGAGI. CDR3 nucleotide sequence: TGTGCCAGCAGTTACTACGGGGGAGACGAGCAGTACTTC. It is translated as CASSYYGGDEQYF.

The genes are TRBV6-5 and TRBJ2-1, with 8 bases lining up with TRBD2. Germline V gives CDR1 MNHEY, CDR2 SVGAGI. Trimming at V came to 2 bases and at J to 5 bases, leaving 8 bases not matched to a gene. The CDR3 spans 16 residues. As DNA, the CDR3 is TGTGCCAGCAGTTACACCCCGGGAGGGACGGACAATGAGCAGTTCTTC. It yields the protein CASSYTPGGTDNEQFF.

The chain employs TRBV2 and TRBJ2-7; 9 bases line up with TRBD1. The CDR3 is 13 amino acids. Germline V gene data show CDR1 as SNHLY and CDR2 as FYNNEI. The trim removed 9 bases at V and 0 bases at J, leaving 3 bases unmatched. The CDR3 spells CARSGQGSYEQYF. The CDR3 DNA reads TGTGCCAGATCGGGACAGGGCTCCTACGAGCAGTACTTC.

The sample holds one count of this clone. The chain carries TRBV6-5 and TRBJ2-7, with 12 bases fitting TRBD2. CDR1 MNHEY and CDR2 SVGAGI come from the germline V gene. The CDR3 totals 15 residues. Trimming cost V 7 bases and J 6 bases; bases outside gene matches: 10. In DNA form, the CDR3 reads TGTGCCAGCACCCAACTAGCGGGAGGACCTTTCGAGCAGTACTTC. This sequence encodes CASTQLAGGPFEQYF.

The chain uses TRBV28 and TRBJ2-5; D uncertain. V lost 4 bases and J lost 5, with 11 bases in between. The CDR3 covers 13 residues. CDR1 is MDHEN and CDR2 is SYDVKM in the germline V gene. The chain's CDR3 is CASSSDIGETQYF. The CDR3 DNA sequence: TGTGCCAGCAGTTCCGACATAGGGGAGACCCAGTACTTC.

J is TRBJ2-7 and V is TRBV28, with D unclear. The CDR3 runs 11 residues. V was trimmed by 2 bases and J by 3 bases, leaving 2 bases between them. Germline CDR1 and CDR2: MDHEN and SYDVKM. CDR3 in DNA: TGTGCCAGCAGTTTAGACTACGAGCAGTACTTC. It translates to CASSLDYEQYF. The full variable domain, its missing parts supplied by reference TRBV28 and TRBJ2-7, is DVKVTQSSRYLVKRTGEKVFLECVQDMDHENMFWYRQDPGLGLRLIYFSYDVKMKEKGDIPEGYSVSREKKERFSLILESASTNQTSMYLCASSLDYEQYFGPGTRLTVT.

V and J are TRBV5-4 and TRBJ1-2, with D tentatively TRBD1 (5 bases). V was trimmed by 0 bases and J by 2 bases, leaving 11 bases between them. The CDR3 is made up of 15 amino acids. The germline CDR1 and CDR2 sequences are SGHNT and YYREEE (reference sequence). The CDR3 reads CASSLAKGLNYGYTF. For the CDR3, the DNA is TGTGCCAGCAGCTTGGCCAAGGGACTCAACTATGGCTACACCTTC.

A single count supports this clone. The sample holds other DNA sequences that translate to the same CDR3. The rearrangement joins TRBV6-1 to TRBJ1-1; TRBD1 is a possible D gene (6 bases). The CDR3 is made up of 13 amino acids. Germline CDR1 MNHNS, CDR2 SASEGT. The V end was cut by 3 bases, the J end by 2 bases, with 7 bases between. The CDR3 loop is CASSETGNTEAFF. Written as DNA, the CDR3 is TGTGCCAGCAGTGAGACAGGCAACACTGAAGCTTTCTTT.

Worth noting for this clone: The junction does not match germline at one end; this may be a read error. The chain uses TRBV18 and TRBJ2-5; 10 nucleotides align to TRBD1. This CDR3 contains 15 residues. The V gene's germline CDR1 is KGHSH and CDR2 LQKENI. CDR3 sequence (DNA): TGTGCCAGTTCACCGGGACAGGGGTCTCTAGAGACCCAGTACTTC. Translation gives CASSPGQGSLETQYF.

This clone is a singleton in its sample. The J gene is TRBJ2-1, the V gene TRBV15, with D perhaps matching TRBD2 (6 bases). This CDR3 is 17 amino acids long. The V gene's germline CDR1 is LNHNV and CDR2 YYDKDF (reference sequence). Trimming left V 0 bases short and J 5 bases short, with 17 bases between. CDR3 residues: CATSRDWGDSLHNEQFF. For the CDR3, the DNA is TGTGCCACCAGCAGAGATTGGGGGGACTCCTTACACAATGAGCAGTTCTTC.

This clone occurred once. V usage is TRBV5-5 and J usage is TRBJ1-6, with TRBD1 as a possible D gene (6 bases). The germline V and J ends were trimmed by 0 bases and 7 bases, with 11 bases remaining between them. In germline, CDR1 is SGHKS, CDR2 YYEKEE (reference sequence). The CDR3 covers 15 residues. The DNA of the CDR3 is TGTGCCAGCAGCTTGGGAGTAACAGGGAATTCACCCCTCCACTTT. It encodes CASSLGVTGNSPLHF.

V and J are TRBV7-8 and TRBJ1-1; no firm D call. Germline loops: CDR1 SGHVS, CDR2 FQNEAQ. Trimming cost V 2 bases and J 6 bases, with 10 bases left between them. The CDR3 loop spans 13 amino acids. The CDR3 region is CASSLNPDPEAFF. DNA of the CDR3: TGTGCCAGCAGCTTAAATCCCGACCCTGAAGCTTTCTTT.

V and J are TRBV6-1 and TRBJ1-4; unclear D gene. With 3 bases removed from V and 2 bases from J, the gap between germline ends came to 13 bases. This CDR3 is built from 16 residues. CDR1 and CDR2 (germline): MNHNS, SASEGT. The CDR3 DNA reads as TGTGCCAGCAGTGATGGTAGGGTCGCGACTAATGAAAAACTGTTTTTT. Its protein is CASSDGRVATNEKLFF.

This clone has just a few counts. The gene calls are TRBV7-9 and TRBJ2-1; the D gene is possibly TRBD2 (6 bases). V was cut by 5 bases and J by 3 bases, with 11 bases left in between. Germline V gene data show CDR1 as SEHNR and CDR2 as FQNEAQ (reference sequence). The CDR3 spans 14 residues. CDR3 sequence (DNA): TGTGCCAGCAGCCCCCGGGACTTCTACAATGAGCAGTTCTTC. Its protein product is CASSPRDFYNEQFF.

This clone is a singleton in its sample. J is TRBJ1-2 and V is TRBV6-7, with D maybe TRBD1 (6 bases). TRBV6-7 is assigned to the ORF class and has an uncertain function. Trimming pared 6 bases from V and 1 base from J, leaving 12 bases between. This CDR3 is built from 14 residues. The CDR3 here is CASRHRVYNYGYTF. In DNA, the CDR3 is TGTGCCAGCAGGCACAGGGTATATAACTATGGCTACACCTTC.

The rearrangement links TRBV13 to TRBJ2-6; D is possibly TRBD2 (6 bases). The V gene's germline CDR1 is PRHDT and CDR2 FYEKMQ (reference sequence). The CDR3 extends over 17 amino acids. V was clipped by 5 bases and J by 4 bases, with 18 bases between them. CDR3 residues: CASSGGAAAGGANVLTF. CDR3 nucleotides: TGTGCCAGCAGCGGAGGGGCTGCGGCCGGAGGGGCCAACGTCCTGACTTTC. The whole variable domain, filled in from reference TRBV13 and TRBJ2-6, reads AAGVIQSPRHLIKEKRETATLKCYPIPRHDTVYWYQQGPGQDPQFLISFYEKMQSDKGSIPDRFSAQQFSDYHSELNMSSLELGDSALYFCASSGGAAAGGANVLTFGAGSRLTVL.